This T cell receptor (beta chain) was captured in a study of CD8+ T cells in alopecia areata. Extraction and reverse transcription of RNA yielded cDNA as the sequencing template. The repertoire was sequenced with immunoSEQ multiplex PCR; TCRdb's copy has only in-frame clones and lacks some. The sample yields more than 95,000 clones, around 86% seen once. Per the germline V gene, CDR1 is MNHEY and CDR2 is SMNVEV (reference sequence). V gave up 4 bases and J gave up 0 bases, with 16 bases separating them. This CDR3 comprises 17 residues. The treatment denotes: oral pan-JAK inhibitor, 5-10 mg twice daily.

Sample: CD8+ T cells sorted from blood, taken at week 34, from a patient treated with tofacitinib. The TCR originated in a human donor with alopecia areata. The chain recombines TRBV27 with TRBJ1-5; D might be TRBD1 (5 bases). CDR3 nucleotide sequence: TGTGCCAGCAGTTCCGGCAGGGTGGGCGGTAGCAATCAGCCCCAGCATTTT. Protein sequence: CASSSGRVGGSNQPQHF.